These T cell receptor beta chains were read from a single sample in a study of OX40 agonist ivuxolimab in advanced cancers. Clones were sequenced by immunoSEQ multiplex PCR, and TCRdb holds only the in-frame ones, with some missing. The sample comprises approximately 26,000 clones, approximately 91% of which are singletons, and 49% rests with the top ten. The specimen was CD4+ or CD8+ T cells sorted from blood, collected in a trial of the OX40 agonist ivuxolimab. Receptor source: an adult with an advanced solid tumor such as melanoma, head and neck, liver or kidney cancer. CDR3s include the opening cysteine and the closing phenylalanine or tryptophan. The D gene is left open where the match is weak. Size is stated for part of the rows, as once, few or many counts, or as a class when the clone is expanded.

TRBV10-3,once,.,TRBJ1-4,CAIGQSGTEKLFF,TGTGCCATTGGACAGAGTGGGACTGAAAAACTGTTTTTT
TRBV7-3,.,TRBD2,TRBJ2-7,CASSLWRREVKEQYF,TGTGCCAGCAGCTTATGGAGGCGGGAGGTTAAAGAGCAGTACTTC
TRBV9,.,TRBD2,TRBJ2-5,CASSVVGGETQYF,TGTGCCAGCAGCGTAGTGGGGGGGGAGACCCAGTACTTC
TRBV28,.,.,TRBJ2-5,CASSSSQETQYF,TGTGCCAGCAGTTCCTCCCAAGAGACCCAGTACTTC
TRBV4-2,.,.,TRBJ2-5,CASSRISGRDLRYQETQYF,TGTGCCAGCAGCCGCATCTCAGGGCGGGACCTCCGGTATCAAGAGACCCAGTACTTC
TRBV5-4,.,.,TRBJ2-5,CASSLDPSRQETQYF,TGTGCCAGCAGCTTGGACCCGTCTCGGCAAGAGACCCAGTACTTC
TRBV9,.,TRBD2,TRBJ2-5,CASSEREPAGQETQYF,TGTGCCAGCAGCGAGCGGGAACCCGCGGGCCAAGAGACCCAGTACTTC
TRBV9,.,.,TRBJ2-3,CASSPVRGDGTQYF,TGTGCCAGCAGTCCCGTCCGAGGGGATGGTACGCAGTATTTT
TRBV11-2,once,.,TRBJ2-7,CASSPGVSGSTYEQYF,TGTGCCAGCAGCCCAGGGGTTAGCGGTAGTACCTACGAGCAGTACTTC
TRBV6-5,.,.,TRBJ1-2,CASSPTGLRGYTF,TGTGCCAGCAGTCCCACAGGTCTGCGTGGCTACACCTTC
TRBV4-1,.,.,TRBJ1-2,CASSQEAPPAEVQGYTF,TGCGCCAGCAGCCAAGAGGCCCCCCCGGCGGAGGTCCAGGGCTACACCTTC
TRBV6-5,.,.,TRBJ2-7,CASSYFRGSYEQYF,TGTGCCAGCAGTTATTTCAGGGGATCCTACGAGCAGTACTTC
TRBV7-8,.,TRBD1,TRBJ1-5,CASSPGQGPLPQHF,TGTGCCAGCAGCCCGGGACAGGGGCCCCTCCCCCAGCATTTT
TRBV25-1,.,.,TRBJ1-2,CASSGWGPLGYTF,TGTGCCAGCAGTGGCTGGGGTCCACTTGGCTACACCTTC
TRBV7-3,once,.,TRBJ2-2,CASSSRVTGELFF,TGTGCCAGCAGCTCCAGGGTAACCGGGGAGCTGTTTTTT
TRBV5-1,.,TRBD1,TRBJ1-1,CASSLDRGLPEAFF,TGCGCCAGCAGCTTGGACAGGGGGCTGCCTGAAGCTTTCTTT
TRBV11-2,.,TRBD2,TRBJ2-7,CASSLDPSGNMPQYF,TGTGCCAGCAGCTTAGACCCTAGCGGGAATATGCCGCAGTACTTC
TRBV2,.,TRBD1,TRBJ1-2,CASSADRAGYGYTF,TGTGCCAGCAGTGCGGACAGGGCAGGCTATGGCTACACCTTC
TRBV21-1,once,.,TRBJ2-7,CASSKGRQGYEQYF,TGTGCCAGCAGCAAAGGCAGACAGGGCTACGAGCAGTACTTC
TRBV10-2,.,TRBD2,TRBJ2-3,CASQTSGGTDTQYF,TGCGCCAGCCAGACTAGCGGGGGCACAGATACGCAGTATTTT
TRBV11-2,.,TRBD2,TRBJ2-3,CASSRFSGGVGGTDTQYF,TGTGCCAGCAGCCGCTTTAGCGGGGGTGTCGGAGGCACAGATACGCAGTATTTT
TRBV5-1,.,TRBD1,TRBJ1-1,CASSPMAGGGYTEAFF,TGCGCCAGCAGCCCCATGGCAGGGGGCGGATACACTGAAGCTTTCTTT
TRBV9,.,.,TRBJ2-1,CASSGRQHGVNEQFF,TGTGCCAGCAGCGGTCGCCAACACGGAGTGAATGAGCAGTTCTTC
TRBV4-1,.,.,TRBJ1-4,CASSQEGWRENEKLFF,TGCGCCAGCAGCCAAGAAGGTTGGAGGGAAAATGAAAAACTGTTTTTT
TRBV6-1,.,.,TRBJ1-5,CASSACRQPDSNQPQHF,TGTGCCAGCAGTGCTTGCAGACAGCCAGATAGCAATCAGCCCCAGCATTTT
TRBV2,once,TRBD1,TRBJ1-2,CASSEQGANYGYTF,TGTGCCAGCAGTGAGCAGGGGGCGAACTATGGCTACACCTTC
TRBV11-3,once,.,TRBJ2-2,CASSPWGEAGELFF,TGTGCCAGCAGCCCATGGGGTGAGGCCGGGGAGCTGTTTTTT
TRBV5-6,.,.,TRBJ2-3,CASSLEKRGPSTDTQYF,TGTGCCAGCAGCTTGGAAAAAAGGGGCCCTAGCACAGATACGCAGTATTTT
TRBV11-3,.,TRBD1,TRBJ2-2,CASSLGTGNTGELFF,TGTGCCAGCAGCTTGGGGACAGGGAACACCGGGGAGCTGTTTTTT
TRBV7-7,.,.,TRBJ2-2,CASSPVGGHTGELFF,TGTGCTAGCAGCCCCGTCGGGGGGCACACCGGGGAGCTGTTTTTT
TRBV6-1,.,.,TRBJ2-1,CASSEELGMGYEQFF,TGTGCCAGCAGTGAAGAATTAGGCATGGGATATGAGCAGTTCTTC
TRBV2,.,TRBD2,TRBJ2-7,CASRGLGYEQYF,TGTGCCAGCAGGGGACTAGGTTACGAGCAGTACTTC
TRBV19,.,.,TRBJ1-1,CASSMSGLTEAFF,TGTGCCAGTAGTATGAGCGGGCTCACTGAAGCCTTCTTT
TRBV5-1,.,TRBD1,TRBJ2-2,CASSLVGTGGGHTGELFF,TGCGCCAGCAGCTTGGTAGGGACAGGGGGCGGCCACACCGGGGAGCTGTTTTTT
TRBV2,.,TRBD1,TRBJ2-3,CASKGQGTDTQYF,TGTGCCAGCAAGGGACAGGGGACAGATACGCAGTATTTT
TRBV15,.,TRBD2,TRBJ2-7,CATSRVPLLAGADEQYF,TGTGCCACCAGCAGAGTTCCGCTTCTAGCGGGGGCGGACGAGCAGTACTTC
TRBV7-8,.,TRBD1,TRBJ2-7,CASSEGAGSYEQYF,TGTGCCAGCAGCGAGGGGGCTGGTTCCTACGAGCAGTACTTC
TRBV6-5,medium-sized,.,TRBJ2-2,CASSQGIGDGELFF,TGTGCCAGCAGCCAGGGAATAGGAGACGGGGAGCTGTTTTTT
TRBV19,.,.,TRBJ1-5,CASSIGTEVNQPQHF,TGTGCCAGTAGTATAGGGACAGAGGTCAATCAGCCCCAGCATTTT
TRBV7-3,.,.,TRBJ1-1,CASSLNGANTEAFF,TGTGCCAGCAGCTTAAACGGGGCAAACACTGAAGCTTTCTTT
TRBV11-1,.,.,TRBJ2-7,CASSLGSGAPAEYF,TGTGCCAGCAGCTTAGGTAGTGGAGCCCCTGCTGAGTACTTC
TRBV27,.,.,TRBJ2-7,CASSFLGRGRVYEQYF,TGTGCCAGCAGTTTTTTAGGCAGGGGTAGAGTCTACGAGCAGTACTTC
TRBV11-3,.,TRBD2,TRBJ2-5,CASGPGTSPQETQYF,TGTGCCAGCGGACCCGGGACTAGCCCTCAAGAGACCCAGTACTTC
TRBV29-1,.,TRBD1,TRBJ1-5,CSVRGTGDQPQHF,TGCAGCGTGAGGGGGACAGGGGATCAGCCCCAGCATTTT
TRBV2,.,TRBD2,TRBJ2-7,CASSPGLAGAYEQYF,TGTGCCAGCAGTCCGGGACTAGCGGGGGCGTACGAGCAGTACTTC
TRBV2,.,.,TRBJ2-7,CASSQGLFWEQYF,TGTGCCAGCAGTCAGGGACTTTTTTGGGAGCAGTACTTC